The rows below give T cell receptor beta chains drawn from one sample of a study of identical twins. TCRdb fed the 5' RACE reads into MiXCR, producing one record per CDR3 protein. The sample includes under 250,000 distinct CDR3 sequences, less than 10% seen only once; the top ten take 5% to 5.5%. Material: memory (CD45RO+) T cells sorted from blood. The receptors shown here come from a woman aged 18 to 35 in good health. The CDR3 runs from the conserved cysteine through the conserved F or W.

J gene: TRBJ2-5
V gene: TRBV5-1
CDR3 protein: CASSPGLAGGYQETQYF

J gene: TRBJ2-5
V gene: TRBV20-1
CDR3 protein: CSARDYEGGYGTQYF

J gene: TRBJ1-1
V gene: TRBV3-1
CDR3 protein: CASSQEGGGAAFF

J gene: TRBJ2-1
V gene: TRBV12-3/TRBV12-4
CDR3 protein: CASSPGQGVSEQFF

J gene: TRBJ2-1
V gene: TRBV10-3
CDR3 protein: CAISKTSGAYNEQFF

J gene: TRBJ2-7
V gene: TRBV10-2
CDR3 protein: CASSEFGEQYF

J gene: TRBJ1-1
V gene: TRBV19
CDR3 protein: CASRVRGTEAFF

J gene: TRBJ2-7
V gene: TRBV18
CDR3 protein: CASSPGRDIYEQYF

J gene: TRBJ1-5
V gene: TRBV7-9
CDR3 protein: CASSLGTGYQPQHF

J gene: TRBJ2-5
V gene: TRBV4-2
CDR3 protein: CASSLSSGGARETQYF

J gene: TRBJ2-5
V gene: TRBV5-1
CDR3 protein: CASSLGVGRPNLETQYF

J gene: TRBJ2-7
V gene: TRBV20-1
CDR3 protein: CSASSLQYEQYF

J gene: TRBJ2-5
V gene: TRBV15
CDR3 protein: CATSRQKGRGETQYF

J gene: TRBJ1-6
V gene: TRBV5-1
CDR3 protein: CASSLDAATLHF

J gene: TRBJ2-2
V gene: TRBV6-2/TRBV6-3
CDR3 protein: CASSYRGRGNTGELFF

J gene: TRBJ2-1
V gene: TRBV18
CDR3 protein: CASSMSASSYNEQFF

J gene: TRBJ1-1
V gene: TRBV10-2
CDR3 protein: CASTADRARTEAFF

J gene: TRBJ2-7
V gene: TRBV12-3/TRBV12-4
CDR3 protein: CASTLRGSTAGYEQYF

J gene: TRBJ2-3
V gene: TRBV7-2
CDR3 protein: CASSLVAYTDTQYF

J gene: TRBJ2-7
V gene: TRBV6-5
CDR3 protein: CASSYSSRRWVAVPAEQYF

J gene: TRBJ1-2
V gene: TRBV18
CDR3 protein: CASSLDRNGYTF

J gene: TRBJ2-1
V gene: TRBV12-3/TRBV12-4
CDR3 protein: CASSLGLAVNEQFF

J gene: TRBJ2-7
V gene: TRBV10-3
CDR3 protein: CAIRRSGGGALYEQYF

J gene: TRBJ2-1
V gene: TRBV18
CDR3 protein: CASSPAGRVGEQFF

J gene: TRBJ2-7
V gene: TRBV5-1
CDR3 protein: CASRTGLLSSYEQYF

J gene: TRBJ1-1
V gene: TRBV6-6
CDR3 protein: CASSYSGVPEAFF

J gene: TRBJ2-1
V gene: TRBV7-8
CDR3 protein: CASSLASVGFSSYNEQFF

J gene: TRBJ1-1
V gene: TRBV20-1
CDR3 protein: CSARDHKGTNTEAFF

J gene: TRBJ2-5
V gene: TRBV12-3/TRBV12-4
CDR3 protein: CASSQPGIPTQYF

J gene: TRBJ1-4
V gene: TRBV7-2
CDR3 protein: CASQEVGQPNEKLFF

J gene: TRBJ1-4
V gene: TRBV5-1
CDR3 protein: CASSLSTNEKLFF

J gene: TRBJ2-1
V gene: TRBV29-1
CDR3 protein: CSVGQSREQFF

J gene: TRBJ2-4
V gene: TRBV4-2
CDR3 protein: CASSQAGESNIQYF

J gene: TRBJ1-2
V gene: TRBV5-1
CDR3 protein: CASSLGGFNYGYTF

J gene: TRBJ2-1
V gene: TRBV20-1
CDR3 protein: CSARDRAGQGRNEQFF

J gene: TRBJ1-2
V gene: TRBV19
CDR3 protein: CASSIQLGQYGYTF

J gene: TRBJ2-5
V gene: TRBV10-3
CDR3 protein: CAIKTSGNQETQYF

J gene: TRBJ1-2
V gene: TRBV19
CDR3 protein: CASSNRQGLDYGYTF

J gene: TRBJ2-1
V gene: TRBV27
CDR3 protein: CASSTGPDNEQFF

J gene: TRBJ2-6
V gene: TRBV6-5
CDR3 protein: CASSYPGAGANVLTF

J gene: TRBJ2-3
V gene: TRBV6-5
CDR3 protein: CASSYSRRLSTDTQYF

J gene: TRBJ2-3
V gene: TRBV5-1
CDR3 protein: CASSLSGLAGVGTDTQYF

J gene: TRBJ1-2
V gene: TRBV10-3
CDR3 protein: CAISRTGSNYGYTF

J gene: TRBJ2-5
V gene: TRBV5-8
CDR3 protein: CASSLGQTQYF

J gene: TRBJ2-5
V gene: TRBV20-1
CDR3 protein: CSARAFQETQYF

J gene: TRBJ2-1
V gene: TRBV6-4
CDR3 protein: CASSDGLAGGNEQFF

J gene: TRBJ2-1
V gene: TRBV6-5
CDR3 protein: CASRLVGANEQFF